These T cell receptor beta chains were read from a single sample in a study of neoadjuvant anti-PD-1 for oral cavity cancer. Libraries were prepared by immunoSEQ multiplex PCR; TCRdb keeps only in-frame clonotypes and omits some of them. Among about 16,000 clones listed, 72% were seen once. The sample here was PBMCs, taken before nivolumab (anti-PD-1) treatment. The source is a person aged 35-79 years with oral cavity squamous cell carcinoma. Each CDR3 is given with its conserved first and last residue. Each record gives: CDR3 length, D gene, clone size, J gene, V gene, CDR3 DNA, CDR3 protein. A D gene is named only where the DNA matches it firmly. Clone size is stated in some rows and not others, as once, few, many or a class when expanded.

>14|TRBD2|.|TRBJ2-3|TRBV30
TGTGCCTGGAGTAGCGGGGGGGGCACAGATACGCAGTATTTT
CAWSSGGGTDTQYF
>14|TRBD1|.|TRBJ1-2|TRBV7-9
TGTGCCAGCACCTCCCCGGACAGGGAGAGTGGCTACACCTTC
CASTSPDRESGYTF
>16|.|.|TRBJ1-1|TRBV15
TGTGCCACCAGCAGAGATGGGTCAACCATGAACACTGAAGCTTTCTTT
CATSRDGSTMNTEAFF
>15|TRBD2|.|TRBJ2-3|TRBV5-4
TGTGCCAGCAGAATTAGCGGGAGCCCCACAGATACGCAGTATTTT
CASRISGSPTDTQYF
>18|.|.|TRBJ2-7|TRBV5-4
TGTGCCAGCAGCTTGGTTCCTGGAGGGCAGGTCGGGGCGAGCGAGCAGTACTTC
CASSLVPGGQVGASEQYF
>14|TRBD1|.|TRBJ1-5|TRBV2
TGTGCCAGCCATCAACAGGGGGTTAATCAGCCCCAGCATTTT
CASHQQGVNQPQHF
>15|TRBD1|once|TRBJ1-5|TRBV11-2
TGTGCCAGCAGCTGGAATTCGGACAGGGGACAGCCCCAGCATTTT
CASSWNSDRGQPQHF
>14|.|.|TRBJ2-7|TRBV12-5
TGTGCTAGTGGTTTGGGGGGTCCGGGAGAAGAGCAGTACTTC
CASGLGGPGEEQYF
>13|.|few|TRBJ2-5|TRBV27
TGTGCCAGCAGTAGGGGACGGCAAGAGACCCAGTACTTC
CASSRGRQETQYF
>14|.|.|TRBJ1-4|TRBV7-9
TGTGCCAGCAGCTTACAGGGGATTAATGAAAAACTGTTTTTT
CASSLQGINEKLFF
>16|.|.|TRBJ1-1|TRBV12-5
TGTGCTAGTGGTTTGGTCCTGTCCCGGGGGGGGACTGAAGCTTTCTTT
CASGLVLSRGGTEAFF
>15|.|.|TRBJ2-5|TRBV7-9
TGTGCCAGCAGCCCCCTGGACCCCCCGGGGGAGACCCAGTACTTC
CASSPLDPPGETQYF
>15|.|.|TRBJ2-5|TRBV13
TGTGCCAGCAGCTTAGTTTGGGCGAACCAAGAGACCCAGTACTTC
CASSLVWANQETQYF
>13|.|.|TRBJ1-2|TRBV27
TGTGCCAGCAGTTCAACACGACACTATGGCTACACCTTC
CASSSTRHYGYTF
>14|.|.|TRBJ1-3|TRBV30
TGTGCCTGGAGTGTACCCGGGTCTGGAAACACCATATATTTT
CAWSVPGSGNTIYF
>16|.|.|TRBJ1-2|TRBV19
TGTGCCAGTAGCCACCCTGCGGGGCGCACTAACTATGGCTACACCTTC
CASSHPAGRTNYGYTF
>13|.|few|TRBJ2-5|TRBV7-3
TGTGCCAGCAGCTTAACGGTCCAAGAGACCCAGTACTTC
CASSLTVQETQYF
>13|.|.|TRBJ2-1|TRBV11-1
TGTGCCAGCAGCCGTCCAACTTCTGTGAAGCAGTTCTTC
CASSRPTSVKQFF
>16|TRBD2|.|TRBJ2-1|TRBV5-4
TGTGCCAGCAGCCCCCGGACTAGCGGGAGTCTTGGTGAGCAGTTCTTC
CASSPRTSGSLGEQFF
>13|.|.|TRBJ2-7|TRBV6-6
TGTGCCAGCAGTTACGTTGCGAACTACGAGCAGTACTTC
CASSYVANYEQYF
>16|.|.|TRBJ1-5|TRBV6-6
TGTGCCAGCAGTTCCCTAGACGGGAATAGCAATCAGCCCCAGCATTTT
CASSSLDGNSNQPQHF
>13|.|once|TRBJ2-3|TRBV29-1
TGCAGCGCAAGGGGGGGCGGCACAGATACGCAGTATTTT
CSARGGGTDTQYF
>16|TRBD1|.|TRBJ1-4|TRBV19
TGTGCCAGTACCCGGGACAGCACCGCAACTAATGAAAAACTGTTTTTT
CASTRDSTATNEKLFF
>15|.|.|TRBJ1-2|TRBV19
TGTGCCAGTAGTATCGGGCTGACAGCTAACTATGGCTACACCTTC
CASSIGLTANYGYTF
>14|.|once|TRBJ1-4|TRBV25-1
TGTGCCAGCAGCGCTCGGGGCTCTAATGAAAAACTGTTTTTT
CASSARGSNEKLFF
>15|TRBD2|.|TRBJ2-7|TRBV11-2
TGTGCCAGCAGTTTAACTAGCGGGCCACTCTACGAGCAGTACTTC
CASSLTSGPLYEQYF
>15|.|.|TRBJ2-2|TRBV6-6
TGTGCCAGCAGTTACTCGGGGACGAGAGCCGGGGAGCTGTTTTTT
CASSYSGTRAGELFF
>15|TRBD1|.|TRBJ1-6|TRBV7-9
TGTGCCAGCAGCCAAGGGGAAACAGGGGGATCACCCCTCCACTTT
CASSQGETGGSPLHF
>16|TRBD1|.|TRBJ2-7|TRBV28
TGTGCCAGCAGTTTATCCCCCGGGACAGGGCCCTACGAGCAGTACTTC
CASSLSPGTGPYEQYF
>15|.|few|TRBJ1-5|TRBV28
TGTGCCAGCAGTTTCGGAGGGAGCGGCAATCAGCCCCAGCATTTT
CASSFGGSGNQPQHF
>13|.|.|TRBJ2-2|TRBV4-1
TGCGCAGGGGGCGGGAGAAACACCGGGGAGCTGTTTTTT
CAGGGRNTGELFF
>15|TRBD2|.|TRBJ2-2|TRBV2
TGTGCCAGCAGCTCTCTAGCGGGAGGCACCGGGGAGCTGTTTTTT
CASSSLAGGTGELFF
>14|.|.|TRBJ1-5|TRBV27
TGTGCCAGCAGTTTGAAAAATAGCAATCAGCCCCAGCATTTT
CASSLKNSNQPQHF
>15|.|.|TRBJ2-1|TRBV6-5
TGTGCCAGCAGTTACTCGAGTCGAGTGGGCAATGAGCAGTTCTTC
CASSYSSRVGNEQFF
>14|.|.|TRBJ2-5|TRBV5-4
TGTGCCAGCATGAGGTGGAGGGACCAAGAGACCCAGTACTTC
CASMRWRDQETQYF
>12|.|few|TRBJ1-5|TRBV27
TGTGCCAGCTCTGACAGCAATCAGCCCCAGCATTTT
CASSDSNQPQHF
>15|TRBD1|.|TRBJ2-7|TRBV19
TGTGCCAGTAGTGCGGCAGGGGGCACCCGCCACGAGCAGTACTTC
CASSAAGGTRHEQYF
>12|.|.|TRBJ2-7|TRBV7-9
TGTGCCAGCAGCTTACAGGGGTACGAGCAGTACTTC
CASSLQGYEQYF
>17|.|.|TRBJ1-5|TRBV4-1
TGCGCCAGCAGCCAAGGGGGTCGTGGTAGGCGCAATCAGCCCCAGCATTTT
CASSQGGRGRRNQPQHF
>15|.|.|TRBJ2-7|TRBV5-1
TGCGCCAGCTCGGCTTTCGGCCAGGGAGTACACGAGCAGTACTTC
CASSAFGQGVHEQYF
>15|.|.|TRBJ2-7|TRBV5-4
TGTGCCAGCAGCCCCGGAGGGGGCGGTACCAAAGAGCAGTACTTC
CASSPGGGGTKEQYF
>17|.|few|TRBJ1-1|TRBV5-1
TGCGCCAGCAGCGTGGGGGTGGCGGGGGCGCGGGAAACTGAAGCTTTCTTT
CASSVGVAGARETEAFF
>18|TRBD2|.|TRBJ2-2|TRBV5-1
TGCGCCAGCAGCTCCGGACTAGCGGGGCGGGCTATCACCGGGGAGCTGTTTTTT
CASSSGLAGRAITGELFF
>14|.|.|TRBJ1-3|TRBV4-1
TGCGCCAGCAGACCAGGGATAAGGGGAAACACCATATATTTT
CASRPGIRGNTIYF
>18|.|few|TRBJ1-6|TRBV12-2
TGTGCAAGTCGCTTCCCCGAGGACGGTAGCTCCTATAATTCACCCCTCCACTTT
CASRFPEDGSSYNSPLHF
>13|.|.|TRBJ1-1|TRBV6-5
TGTGCCAGCAGTTACGACCGTGGTAGTGAAGCTTTCTTT
CASSYDRGSEAFF